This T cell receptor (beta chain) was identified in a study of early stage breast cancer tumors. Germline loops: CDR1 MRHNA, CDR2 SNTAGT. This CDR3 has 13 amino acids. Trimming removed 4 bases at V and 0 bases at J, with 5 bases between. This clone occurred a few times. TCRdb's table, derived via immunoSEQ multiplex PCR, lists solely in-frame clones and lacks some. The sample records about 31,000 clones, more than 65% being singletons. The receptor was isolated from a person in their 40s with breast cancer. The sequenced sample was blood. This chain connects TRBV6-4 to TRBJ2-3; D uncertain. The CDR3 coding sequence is TGTGCCAGCAGTGGGGGAAGCACAGATACGCAGTATTTT. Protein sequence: CASSGGSTDTQYF.